Listed below are T cell receptor beta chains from one sample, sequenced in a study of T cell responses to AZD1222 COVID-19 vaccine. Sequencing was performed with immunoSEQ multiplex PCR; in TCRdb, only in-frame clones are kept and a portion is missing. In the table there are 110,000 or so clones, 88% of which are singletons. Sequenced material: peripheral blood, taken on day 0 of AZD1222 vaccination. The source of these receptors is an adult in good health. Each CDR3 is given with its conserved first and last residue. The D gene is left open where the match is weak. Not all rows give a size; the values are once, few, many and, for expanded clones, a class.

abundance	j_gene	v_gene	d_gene	len	CDR3aa	CDR3nt
few	TRBJ1-1	TRBV30	TRBD1	15	CAWSVQGGMNTEAFF	TGTGCCTGGAGTGTACAAGGGGGCATGAACACTGAAGCTTTCTTT
few	TRBJ2-1	TRBV6-1	TRBD2	16	CASSERSGRRENEQFF	TGTGCCAGCAGTGAAAGGAGCGGGAGGAGGGAAAATGAGCAGTTCTTC
NA	TRBJ1-1	TRBV10-3	NA	14	CAISSGQMNTEAFF	TGTGCCATCAGTTCGGGACAAATGAACACTGAAGCTTTCTTT
NA	TRBJ2-1	TRBV7-2	TRBD2	17	CASSLARVAGGRNEQFF	TGTGCCAGCAGCTTAGCGAGGGTAGCGGGGGGGCGGAATGAGCAGTTCTTC
NA	TRBJ2-4	TRBV1	NA	20	CTSSQGDIGGPRGTKNIQYF	TGCACCAGCAGCCAAGGGGACATAGGCGGGCCCCGGGGTACCAAAAACATTCAGTACTTC
NA	TRBJ2-1	TRBV19	TRBD2	15	CASSSSGSSYNEQFF	TGTGCCAGTTCCTCTAGCGGAAGCTCCTACAATGAGCAGTTCTTC
few	TRBJ1-6	TRBV6-5	NA	12	CASRGGASPLHF	TGTGCCAGCCGAGGGGGGGCTTCACCCCTCCACTTT
NA	TRBJ2-5	TRBV5-4	TRBD2	15	CASSSSGRRGETQYF	TGTGCCAGCAGCTCCAGCGGGAGGAGGGGGGAGACCCAGTACTTC
NA	TRBJ1-2	TRBV6-2/TRBV6-3	NA	13	CASSYGRNYGYTF	TGTGCCAGCAGTTACGGACGGAACTATGGCTACACCTTC
NA	TRBJ1-2	TRBV28	TRBD1	17	CASRPRWGGQGADGYTF	TGTGCCAGCAGGCCGAGATGGGGCGGACAGGGGGCAGATGGCTACACCTTC
once	TRBJ1-6	TRBV7-9	NA	14	CASSQISRDSPLHF	TGTGCCAGCAGCCAAATCTCCCGGGATTCACCCCTCCACTTT
few	TRBJ2-7	TRBV7-2	NA	12	CASSWTSYEQYF	TGTGCCAGCAGCTGGACATCTTACGAGCAGTACTTC
NA	TRBJ2-5	TRBV5-5	NA	16	CASSLSPGTHQETQYF	TGTGCCAGCAGCTTGAGCCCCGGGACACATCAAGAGACCCAGTACTTC
NA	TRBJ2-1	TRBV10-3	TRBD1	14	CAISGTGINNEQFF	TGTGCCATCAGTGGGACAGGGATTAACAATGAGCAGTTCTTC
NA	TRBJ2-3	TRBV24-1	TRBD2	18	CATSDLEGLAGPGGTQYF	TGTGCCACCAGTGATTTGGAGGGGCTAGCGGGGCCTGGGGGTACGCAGTATTTT
NA	TRBJ2-1	TRBV4-2	TRBD2	16	CASSQEGTSRYNEQFF	TGTGCCAGCAGCCAGGAGGGGACTAGCAGGTACAATGAGCAGTTCTTC
NA	TRBJ2-3	TRBV6-2/TRBV6-3	NA	14	CASSAKGEPDTQYF	TGTGCCAGCAGTGCCAAGGGGGAGCCAGATACGCAGTATTTT
NA	TRBJ2-2	TRBV11-3	NA	15	CASSFTTSNTGELFF	TGTGCCAGCAGCTTTACTACCAGTAACACCGGGGAGCTGTTTTTT
NA	TRBJ2-3	TRBV5-6	TRBD1	15	CASRTGQGYTDTQYF	TGTGCCAGCAGAACGGGACAGGGGTACACAGATACGCAGTATTTT
NA	TRBJ1-5	TRBV19	NA	15	CASSIVGGGNQPQHF	TGTGCCAGTAGTATTGTGGGGGGCGGGAATCAGCCCCAGCATTTT
NA	TRBJ1-1	TRBV5-8	NA	11	CASRLSGEAFF	TGTGCCAGCAGATTGTCTGGTGAAGCTTTCTTT
NA	TRBJ2-5	TRBV7-2	NA	13	CASSLPQGWTQYF	TGTGCCAGCAGCTTACCCCAGGGGTGGACCCAGTACTTC
NA	TRBJ2-3	TRBV29-1	NA	18	CSVDGRTVGGVSTDTQYF	TGCAGCGTTGACGGCAGGACAGTGGGGGGGGTTAGCACAGATACGCAGTATTTT
NA	TRBJ1-3	TRBV11-2	NA	15	CASSFSPPSGNTIYF	TGTGCCAGCAGCTTCAGCCCTCCATCTGGAAACACCATATATTTT
NA	TRBJ1-1	TRBV5-1	NA	15	CASSLAQGTDTEAFF	TGCGCCAGCAGCTTGGCACAGGGAACGGACACTGAAGCTTTCTTT
NA	TRBJ1-2	TRBV9	NA	13	CASSGQLNYGYTF	TGTGCCAGCAGCGGACAGCTGAACTATGGCTACACCTTC
NA	TRBJ2-5	TRBV7-9	NA	15	CASSRGTPTGETQYF	TGTGCCAGCAGCAGAGGGACACCCACGGGGGAGACCCAGTACTTC
NA	TRBJ1-1	TRBV6-5	NA	14	CASSYSITNTEAFF	TGTGCCAGCAGTTACTCCATTACTAACACTGAAGCTTTCTTT
few	TRBJ2-2	TRBV7-9	NA	15	CASTRQGGNTGELFF	TGTGCCAGCACCCGACAGGGAGGAAACACCGGGGAGCTGTTTTTT
NA	TRBJ1-6	TRBV7-8	NA	14	CASSPLGRNSPLHF	TGTGCCAGCAGTCCTCTCGGACGGAATTCACCCCTCCACTTT
once	TRBJ2-5	TRBV14	NA	13	CASSRGLKETQYF	TGTGCCAGCAGCCGGGGGTTGAAAGAGACCCAGTACTTC
NA	TRBJ2-3	TRBV12-3/TRBV12-4	NA	12	CASRELDYTQYF	TGTGCCAGCAGAGAACTAGATTATACGCAGTATTTT
NA	TRBJ2-2	TRBV5-4	NA	16	CASSLGAVRQAGELFF	TGTGCCAGCAGCTTGGGGGCAGTGAGGCAGGCCGGGGAGCTGTTTTTT
NA	TRBJ2-3	TRBV27	TRBD2	15	CASSLYPGGEDTQYF	TGTGCCAGCAGTTTATATCCGGGAGGTGAAGATACGCAGTATTTT
NA	TRBJ1-1	TRBV5-6	NA	13	CASSPPGEEKAFF	TGTGCCAGCAGCCCCCCCGGGGAGGAGAAAGCTTTCTTT
NA	TRBJ2-2	TRBV5-6	NA	16	CASSLSRGRKAGELFF	TGTGCCAGCAGCTTGTCCCGGGGGCGCAAGGCCGGGGAGCTGTTTTTT
NA	TRBJ1-6	TRBV5-1	NA	15	CASSLEGALDSPLHF	TGCGCCAGCAGCTTAGAAGGGGCCCTCGATTCACCCCTCCACTTT
NA	TRBJ1-1	TRBV5-1	TRBD1	17	CASSLGWDRGQYTEAFF	TGCGCCAGCAGCTTGGGGTGGGACAGGGGGCAGTACACTGAAGCTTTCTTT
once	TRBJ2-1	TRBV24-1	NA	15	CATSDLRDSYNEQFF	TGTGCCACCAGTGATTTAAGGGACTCATACAATGAGCAGTTCTTC
NA	TRBJ1-2	TRBV5-1	TRBD1	16	CASSPGQGTANYGYTF	TGCGCCAGCAGTCCAGGACAGGGGACAGCTAACTATGGCTACACCTTC
NA	TRBJ2-5	TRBV6-1	NA	14	CASSEAHLGETQYF	TGTGCCAGCAGTGAAGCGCATCTCGGGGAGACCCAGTACTTC
NA	TRBJ1-5	TRBV6-5	NA	13	CASSYELNQPQHF	TGTGCCAGCAGTTACGAGCTTAATCAGCCCCAGCATTTT
NA	TRBJ2-2	TRBV2	TRBD2	15	CASSVLAANTGELFF	TGTGCCAGCAGCGTACTAGCGGCTAACACCGGGGAGCTGTTTTTT
few	TRBJ2-5	TRBV14	TRBD1	16	CASSQFETGMRETQYF	TGTGCCAGCAGCCAATTTGAGACAGGGATGAGGGAGACCCAGTACTTC
NA	TRBJ2-5	TRBV7-3	TRBD1	15	CASSPNPGQQETQYF	TGTGCCAGCAGCCCTAACCCGGGACAGCAAGAGACCCAGTACTTC
NA	TRBJ2-7	TRBV6-2/TRBV6-3	NA	13	CASSYVGGYEQYF	TGTGCCAGCAGTTACGTCGGCGGATACGAGCAGTACTTC
NA	TRBJ1-2	TRBV30	NA	14	CAWSRSGLSPRDTF	TGTGCCTGGAGCAGGTCGGGACTTTCCCCAAGGGACACCTTC
NA	TRBJ2-1	TRBV6-5	TRBD2	15	CASSRWGGGYNEQFF	TGTGCCAGCAGTAGGTGGGGGGGTGGTTACAATGAGCAGTTCTTC
many	TRBJ2-7	TRBV4-2	NA	16	CASSQDGSGLGNEQYF	TGTGCCAGCAGCCAAGATGGGAGCGGCTTAGGGAACGAGCAGTACTTC
once	TRBJ1-1	TRBV24-1	NA	15	CATSGAGQRNTEAFF	TGTGCCACCAGTGGGGCCGGACAGAGAAACACTGAAGCTTTCTTT
NA	TRBJ1-2	TRBV20-1	NA	12	CSASPGVKGYTF	TGCAGTGCTAGTCCGGGCGTAAAAGGCTACACCTTC
NA	TRBJ1-2	TRBV5-1	TRBD1	14	CASSLSQTGGGYTF	TGCGCCAGCAGCTTGAGCCAAACAGGGGGAGGCTACACCTTC
NA	TRBJ1-1	TRBV6-5	NA	15	CASSYSMGGVEEAFF	TGTGCCAGCAGTTACTCGATGGGGGGAGTGGAAGAAGCTTTCTTT
NA	TRBJ1-6	TRBV4-3	NA	17	CASSQDLDSSYNSPLHF	TGCGCCAGCAGCCAAGATCTGGACAGCTCCTATAATTCACCCCTCCACTTT
NA	TRBJ2-5	TRBV9	TRBD2	15	CASSAGLAGQETQYF	TGTGCCAGCAGCGCGGGACTAGCGGGCCAAGAGACCCAGTACTTC
NA	TRBJ1-4	TRBV28	NA	15	CASSLVGATNEKLFF	TGTGCCAGCAGTTTAGTCGGGGCCACTAATGAAAAACTGTTTTTT
NA	TRBJ1-2	TRBV19	NA	15	CASSRTVRYNYGYTF	TGTGCCAGTAGTCGAACAGTAAGGTACAACTATGGCTACACCTTC
once	TRBJ1-2	TRBV6-5	NA	14	CASSYQGTAYGYTF	TGTGCCAGCAGTTACCAAGGAACAGCGTATGGCTACACCTTC
NA	TRBJ1-6	TRBV6-5	NA	15	CASRSSGVLGSPLHF	TGTGCCAGCAGGTCTTCGGGCGTACTAGGTTCACCCCTCCACTTT
NA	TRBJ1-5	TRBV3-1/TRBV3-2	NA	14	CASSQVGSNQPQHF	TGTGCCAGCAGCCAAGTGGGAAGCAATCAGCCCCAGCATTTT